This T cell receptor beta chain originates from a study of shared clonotypes between healthy human individuals. Study summary: Every donor yielded three CD4 naive, three CD4 memory, two CD8 naive and one CD8 memory plate.

Repertoires were generated with immunoSEQ multiplex PCR, while TCRdb's copy carries only in-frame clones and drops some. Among approximately 2.5 million clones listed, approximately 93% were seen once. The donors were all Caucasian adults (living in Nashville, Tennessee). CDR1 SGDLS and CDR2 YYNGEE come from the germline V gene. CDR3 length equals 14 residues. With 3 bases clipped from V and 2 bases from J, the junction kept 4 bases outside the gene matches. This clone has only a few counts. This sequence originates from a man aged 18 to 30 in good health. Some clones in this sample may be carry-over from other donors' samples. The source material was naive CD4+ T cells from PBMCs. Subset defined: CD45RA+ positively selected. This chain connects TRBV9 to TRBJ1-1; 7 nucleotides match TRBD1. CDR3 protein: CASSADRTNTEAFF. The CDR3 region has the DNA TGTGCCAGCAGCGCGGACAGGACAAACACTGAAGCTTTCTTT.